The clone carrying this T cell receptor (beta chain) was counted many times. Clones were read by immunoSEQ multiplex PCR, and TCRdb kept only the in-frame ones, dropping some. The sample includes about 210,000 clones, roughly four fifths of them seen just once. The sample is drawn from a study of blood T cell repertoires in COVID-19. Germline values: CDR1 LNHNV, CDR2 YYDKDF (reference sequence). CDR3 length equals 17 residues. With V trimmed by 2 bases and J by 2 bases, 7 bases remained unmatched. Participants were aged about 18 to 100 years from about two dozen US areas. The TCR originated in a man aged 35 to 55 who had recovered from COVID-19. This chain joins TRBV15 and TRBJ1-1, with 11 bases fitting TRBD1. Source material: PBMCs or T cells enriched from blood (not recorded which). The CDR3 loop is CATSRRGQGAGNTEAFF. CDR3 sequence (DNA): TGTGCCACCAGCAGACGTGGACAGGGGGCGGGAAACACTGAAGCTTTCTTT.